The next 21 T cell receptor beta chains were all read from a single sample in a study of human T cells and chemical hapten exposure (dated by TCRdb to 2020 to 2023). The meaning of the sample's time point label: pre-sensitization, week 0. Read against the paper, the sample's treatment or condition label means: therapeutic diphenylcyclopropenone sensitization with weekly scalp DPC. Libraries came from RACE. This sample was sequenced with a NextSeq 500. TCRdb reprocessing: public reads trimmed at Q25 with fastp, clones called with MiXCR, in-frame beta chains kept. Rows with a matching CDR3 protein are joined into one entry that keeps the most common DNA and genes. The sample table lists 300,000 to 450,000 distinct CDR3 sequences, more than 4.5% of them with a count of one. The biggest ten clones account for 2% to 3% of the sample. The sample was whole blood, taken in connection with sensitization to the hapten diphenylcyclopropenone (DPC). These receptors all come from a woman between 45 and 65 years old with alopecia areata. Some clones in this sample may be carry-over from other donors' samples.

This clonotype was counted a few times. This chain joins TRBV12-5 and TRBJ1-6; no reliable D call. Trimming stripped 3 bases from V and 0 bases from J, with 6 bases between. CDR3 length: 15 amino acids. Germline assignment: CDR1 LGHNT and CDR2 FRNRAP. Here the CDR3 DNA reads TGTGCTAGTGGTTTAGGGAGCTCCTATAATTCACCCCTCCACTTT. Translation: CASGLGSSYNSPLHF.

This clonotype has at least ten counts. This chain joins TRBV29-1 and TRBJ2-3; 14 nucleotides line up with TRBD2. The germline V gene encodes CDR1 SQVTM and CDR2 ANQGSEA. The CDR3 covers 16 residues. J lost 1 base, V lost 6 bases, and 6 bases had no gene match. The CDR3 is CSVSGLAGGRTDTQYF. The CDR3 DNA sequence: TGCAGCGTCTCCGGACTAGCGGGAGGACGCACAGATACGCAGTATTTT.

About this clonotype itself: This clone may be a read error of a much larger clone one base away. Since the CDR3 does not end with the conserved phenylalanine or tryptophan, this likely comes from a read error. The CDR3 loop is CSCVEGPKETQYS. CDR3 nucleotides: TGCAGCTGCGTCGAAGGGCCCAAAGAGACCCAGTACTCC. The V call is TRBV29-1, the J call TRBJ2-5; D is uncertain. Germline V CDR1 and CDR2: SQVTM, ANQGSEA. Deletions cut 8 bases from V and 3 bases from J, with 16 bases between. The CDR3 extends over 13 amino acids.

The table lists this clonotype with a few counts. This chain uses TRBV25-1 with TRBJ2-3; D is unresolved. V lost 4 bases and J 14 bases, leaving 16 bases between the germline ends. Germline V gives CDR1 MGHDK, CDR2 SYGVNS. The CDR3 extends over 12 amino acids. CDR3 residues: CASSVPPSELYF. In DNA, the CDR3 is TGTGCCAGCAGTGTTCCGCCCTCCGAGCTGTATTTT. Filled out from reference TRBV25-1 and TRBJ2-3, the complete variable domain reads EADIYQTPRYLVIGTGKKITLECSQTMGHDKMYWYQQDPGMELHLIHYSYGVNSTEKGDLSSESTVSRIRTEHFPLTLESARPSHTSQYLCASSVPPSELYFGPGTRLTVL.

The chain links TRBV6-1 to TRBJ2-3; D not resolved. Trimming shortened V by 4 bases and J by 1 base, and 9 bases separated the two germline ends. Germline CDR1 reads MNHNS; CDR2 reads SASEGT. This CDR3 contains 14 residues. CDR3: CASSGTAGTDTQYF. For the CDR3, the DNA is TGTGCCAGCAGTGGAACGGCCGGCACAGATACGCAGTATTTT.

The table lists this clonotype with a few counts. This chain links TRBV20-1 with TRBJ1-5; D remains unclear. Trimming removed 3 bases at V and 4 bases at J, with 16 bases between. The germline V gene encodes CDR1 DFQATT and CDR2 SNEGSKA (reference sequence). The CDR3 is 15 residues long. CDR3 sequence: CSARSRAVLNQPQHF. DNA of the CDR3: TGCAGTGCTAGGTCTAGAGCAGTTTTGAATCAGCCCCAGCATTTT.

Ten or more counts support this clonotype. CDR3 sequence: CASSREGGPYEQYF. The CDR3 DNA is TGTGCCAGCAGCCGAGAGGGGGGACCCTACGAGCAGTACTTC. This chain links TRBV7-9 with TRBJ2-7; D may correspond to TRBD1 or TRBD2 (6 bases each). Between the trimmed V and J ends, which lost 5 bases and 2 bases, there was a span of 13 bases. Germline CDR1 is SEHNR and CDR2 is FQNEAQ (reference sequence). This CDR3 contains 14 residues.

The CDR3 DNA is TGTGCCAGCAGTTCCCCGGGGGAAGGGGGCAACGAGCAGTACTTC. Protein product: CASSSPGEGGNEQYF. The rearrangement joins TRBV28 to TRBJ2-7, with D possibly TRBD1 on 7 matching bases. The CDR3 is made up of 15 amino acids. From germline, CDR1 is MDHEN and CDR2 SYDVKM. V lost 4 bases, J lost 5 bases, and 18 bases lay in between.

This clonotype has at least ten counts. Written as DNA, the CDR3 is TGTGCCAGCAACAAAGTCAGGCGTCGAGCTTTCTTT. Protein product: CASNKVRRRAFF. The chain recombines TRBV28 with TRBJ1-1; no reliable D call. The CDR3 has 12 amino acids. Germline V gives CDR1 MDHEN, CDR2 SYDVKM. Trimming took 7 bases from V and 10 from J, leaving 16 bases between them. The full variable domain, completed using reference TRBV28 and TRBJ1-1, is DVKVTQSSRYLVKRTGEKVFLECVQDMDHENMFWYRQDPGLGLRLIYFSYDVKMKEKGDIPEGYSVSREKKERFSLILESASTNQTSMYLCASNKVRRRAFFGQGTRLTVV.

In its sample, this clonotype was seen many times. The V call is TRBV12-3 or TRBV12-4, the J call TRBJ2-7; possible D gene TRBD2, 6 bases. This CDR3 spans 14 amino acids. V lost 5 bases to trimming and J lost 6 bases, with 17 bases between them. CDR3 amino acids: CASSGFGGPSEQYF. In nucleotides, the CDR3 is TGTGCCAGCAGTGGCTTCGGGGGTCCCTCCGAGCAGTACTTC.

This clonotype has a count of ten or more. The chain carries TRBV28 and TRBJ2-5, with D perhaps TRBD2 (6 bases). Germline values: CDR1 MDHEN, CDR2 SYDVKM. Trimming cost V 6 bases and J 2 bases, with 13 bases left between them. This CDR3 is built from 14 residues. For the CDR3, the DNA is TGTGCCAGCAGAGGTAGCGGAGCTCAAGAGACCCAGTACTTC. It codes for CASRGSGAQETQYF.

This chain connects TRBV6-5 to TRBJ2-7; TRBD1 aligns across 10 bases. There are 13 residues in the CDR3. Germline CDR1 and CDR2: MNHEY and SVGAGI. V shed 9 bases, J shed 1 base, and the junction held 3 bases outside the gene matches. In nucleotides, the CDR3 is TGTGCCAGTAGACAGGGGGCTTCCTACGAGCAGTACTTC. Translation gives CASRQGASYEQYF.

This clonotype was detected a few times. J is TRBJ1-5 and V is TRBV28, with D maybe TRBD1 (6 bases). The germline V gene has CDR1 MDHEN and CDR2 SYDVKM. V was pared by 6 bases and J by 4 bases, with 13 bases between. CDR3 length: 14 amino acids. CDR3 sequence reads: CASRYRAYNQPQHF. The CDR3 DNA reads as TGTGCCAGCAGATACAGGGCTTATAATCAGCCCCAGCATTTT.

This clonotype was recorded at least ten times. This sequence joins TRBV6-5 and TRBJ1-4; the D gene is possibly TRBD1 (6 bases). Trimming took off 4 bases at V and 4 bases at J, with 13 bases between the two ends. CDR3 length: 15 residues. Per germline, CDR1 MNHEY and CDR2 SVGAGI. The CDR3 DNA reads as TGTGCCAGCAGTTCAGGGGCCGGTTTTAATGAAAAACTGTTTTTT. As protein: CASSSGAGFNEKLFF.

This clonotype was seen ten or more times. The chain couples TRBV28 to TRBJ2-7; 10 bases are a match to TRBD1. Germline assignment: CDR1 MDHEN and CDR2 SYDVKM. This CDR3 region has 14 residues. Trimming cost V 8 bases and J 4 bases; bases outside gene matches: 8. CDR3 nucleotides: TGTGCCAGCGCCCCGACAGGGGGCTCATACGAGCAGTACTTC. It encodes CASAPTGGSYEQYF.

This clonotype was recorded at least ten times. The CDR3 loop is CASSYSQGRNTGELFF. In DNA form, the CDR3 reads TGTGCCAGCAGTTACTCGCAGGGGCGAAACACCGGGGAGCTGTTTTTT. The chain couples TRBV6-5 to TRBJ2-2; possibly TRBD1 for D (6 bases). Germline V gives CDR1 MNHEY, CDR2 SVGAGI. CDR3 length: 16 amino acids. V was trimmed by 0 bases and J by 2 bases, leaving 10 bases between them.

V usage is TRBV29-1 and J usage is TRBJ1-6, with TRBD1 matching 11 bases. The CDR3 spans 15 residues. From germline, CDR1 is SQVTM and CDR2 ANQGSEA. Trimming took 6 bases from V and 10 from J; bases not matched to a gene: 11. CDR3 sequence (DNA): TGCAGCGTGAGCACGGGACAGGGGGGAGGCTCACCCCTCCACTTT. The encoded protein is CSVSTGQGGGSPLHF.

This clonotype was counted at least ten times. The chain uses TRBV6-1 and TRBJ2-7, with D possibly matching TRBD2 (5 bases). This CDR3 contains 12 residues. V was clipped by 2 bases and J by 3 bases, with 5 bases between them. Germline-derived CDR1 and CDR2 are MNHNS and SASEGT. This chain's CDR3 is CASSERDYEQYF. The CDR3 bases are TGTGCCAGCAGTGAACGGGACTACGAGCAGTACTTC.

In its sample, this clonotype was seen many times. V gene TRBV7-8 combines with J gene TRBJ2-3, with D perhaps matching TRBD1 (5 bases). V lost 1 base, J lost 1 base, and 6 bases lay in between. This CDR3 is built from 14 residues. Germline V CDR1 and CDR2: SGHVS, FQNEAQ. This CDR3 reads CASSLEQGTDTQYF. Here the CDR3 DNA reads TGTGCCAGCAGCTTAGAACAGGGCACAGATACGCAGTATTTT.

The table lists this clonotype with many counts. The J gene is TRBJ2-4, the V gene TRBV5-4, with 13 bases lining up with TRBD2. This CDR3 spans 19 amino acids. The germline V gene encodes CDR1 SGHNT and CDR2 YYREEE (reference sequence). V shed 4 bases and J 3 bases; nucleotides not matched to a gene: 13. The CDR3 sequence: CASSRTLAGGFVGKNIQYF. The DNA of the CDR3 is TGTGCCAGCAGCCGAACACTAGCGGGAGGGTTTGTTGGCAAAAACATTCAGTACTTC.

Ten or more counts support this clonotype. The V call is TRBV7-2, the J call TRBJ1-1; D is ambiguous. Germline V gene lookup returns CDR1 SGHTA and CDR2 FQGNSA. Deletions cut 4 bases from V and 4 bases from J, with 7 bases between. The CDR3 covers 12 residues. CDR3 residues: CASSSRATEAFF. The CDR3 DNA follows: TGTGCCAGCAGCTCCCGAGCCACTGAAGCTTTCTTT.